The subject of this entry is one T cell receptor beta chain. Some clones are missing from TCRdb's copy, which holds only in-frame ones; the method was immunoSEQ multiplex PCR. The sample contains some 300,000 clones, around 88% of which appear only once. These data belong to a study of blood T cell repertoires in COVID-19. The CDR3 has 15 residues. The V gene lost 1 base and the J gene lost 5 bases, with 12 bases spanning the gap. Germline values: CDR1 MNHEY, CDR2 SVGAGI. The chain is built from TRBV6-5 and TRBJ2-1, with a possible D match to TRBD2 (7 bases). The sequence came from a woman in her 70s with COVID-19, enrolled during active disease. The specimen was peripheral blood. The CDR3 nucleotides are TGTGCCAGCAGTTACTTAAGGGGGGGCCACAATGAGCAGTTCTTC. Translated, it gives CASSYLRGGHNEQFF.